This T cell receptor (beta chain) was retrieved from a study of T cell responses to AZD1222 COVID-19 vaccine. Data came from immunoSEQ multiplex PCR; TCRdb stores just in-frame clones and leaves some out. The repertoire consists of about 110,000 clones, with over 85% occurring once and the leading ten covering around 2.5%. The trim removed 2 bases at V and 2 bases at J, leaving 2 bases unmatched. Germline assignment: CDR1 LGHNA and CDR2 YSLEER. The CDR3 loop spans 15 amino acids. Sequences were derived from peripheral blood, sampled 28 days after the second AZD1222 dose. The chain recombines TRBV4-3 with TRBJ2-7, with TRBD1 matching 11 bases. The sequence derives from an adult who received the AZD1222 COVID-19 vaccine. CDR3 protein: CASSQRDRGTYEQYF. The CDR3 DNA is TGCGCCAGCAGCCAAAGGGACAGGGGGACCTACGAGCAGTACTTC.